This passage covers 15 T cell receptor beta chains from one sample sequenced in a study of blood T cells in healthy people across ages (dated by TCRdb to 2015 to 2017). Library method: 5' RACE. The instrument given in TCRdb is Illumina HiSeq 2500. The second PCR ran for about 7 to 11 cycles and used a J-beta primer mix along with a sample-barcoded 5' primer. The raw public reads went through TCRdb reprocessing: fastp at Q25, MiXCR clone calling, in-frame beta chains kept. Merged by CDR3 protein, the rows form single entries marked with the most common genes and DNA. Within this sample are some 560,000 distinct CDR3 sequences, with about 25% of them counted one time only. Approximately 3.3% of the sample is taken by the ten largest. These data are also associated with another study on T cells of mothers and their children.

Sequencing was done on a sample of blood. The receptor source for this set is a boy aged 2 to 10 in good health.

J is TRBJ2-5 and V is TRBV30; the D gene is possibly TRBD2 (5 bases). Matching the DNA end better, TRBJ2-1 makes the J call doubtful. The CDR3 spans 12 residues. The germline CDR1 and CDR2 sequences are GTSNPN and SVGIG (reference sequence). The CDR3 DNA follows: TGTGCCTGGAGTGTGGGTAGCGACCAGCAGTTCTTC. Translating it yields CAWSVGSDQQFF.

The J gene is TRBJ2-5, the V gene TRBV9; D is perhaps TRBD2 (6 bases). Trimming took 0 bases from V and 5 from J, leaving 20 bases between them. This CDR3 has 17 amino acids. The V gene's germline CDR1 is SGDLS and CDR2 YYNGEE. The CDR3 here is CASSVGPGGRGKETQYF. CDR3 nucleotides: TGTGCCAGCAGCGTAGGTCCAGGAGGACGCGGGAAGGAGACCCAGTACTTC.

The rearrangement uses TRBV20-1 and TRBJ2-1, with TRBD1 as a possible D gene (6 bases). The germline V and J ends were trimmed by 0 bases and 6 bases, with 15 bases remaining between them. The CDR3 extends over 15 amino acids. Germline CDR1 reads DFQATT; CDR2 reads SNEGSKA (reference sequence). This CDR3 is CSARDLGEGGNEQFF. The DNA of the CDR3 is TGCAGTGCTAGAGATCTCGGGGAAGGGGGCAATGAGCAGTTCTTC.

The CDR3 sequence: CASGVLGATNYGYTF. CDR3 DNA sequence: TGTGCCAGCGGGGTCCTGGGGGCGACTAACTATGGCTACACCTTC. The chain has TRBV12-3 or TRBV12-4 and TRBJ1-2, with D possibly TRBD1 on 6 matching bases. The CDR3 runs to 15 residues. Trimming pared 8 bases from V and 0 bases from J, leaving 16 bases between.

This rearrangement joins TRBV9 to TRBJ2-3; no reliable D call. V was trimmed by 0 bases and J by 0 bases, leaving 8 bases between them. CDR3 length: 15 amino acids. Germline V gene data show CDR1 as SGDLS and CDR2 as YYNGEE. The CDR3 nucleotides read TGTGCCAGCAGCGTAGGACCAATGAGCACAGATACGCAGTATTTT. This gives the protein CASSVGPMSTDTQYF.

This clonotype was seen only a few times. A junction end diverges from the germline sequence, so it may reflect a read error. The chain couples TRBV5-1 to TRBJ1-3; TRBD1 might be the D (5 bases). The germline CDR1 and CDR2 sequences are SGHRS and YFSETQ. The CDR3 runs 15 residues. CDR3 DNA: TGCGCCAGCAGCCCCGGGACCGTGGTCGGGAACACCATATACTTT. Translated, it gives CASSPGTVVGNTIYF.

This clonotype was seen many times. The rearrangement uses TRBV2 and TRBJ2-1; TRBD1 might be the D (7 bases). The CDR3 totals 14 residues. V lost 6 bases, J lost 3 bases, and 12 bases lay in between. Germline V gene sequence: CDR1 SNHLY, CDR2 FYNNEI. CDR3: CASRRQGGYNEQFF. Written as DNA, the CDR3 is TGTGCCAGCAGGCGACAGGGAGGCTACAATGAGCAGTTCTTC.

This clonotype has more than one count but fewer than ten. The chain carries TRBV18 and TRBJ1-2; D uncertain. CDR1 and CDR2 from the germline V gene are KGHSH and LQKENI. This CDR3 comprises 13 residues. V lost 3 bases and J 6 bases, leaving 11 bases between the germline ends. The CDR3 loop reads CASSPGPCDGYTF. The CDR3 DNA is TGTGCCAGCTCACCCGGGCCGTGCGATGGCTACACCTTC. Using reference TRBV18 and TRBJ1-2 for the parts outside the CDR3, the full variable domain is NAGVMQNPRHLVRRRGQEARLRCSPMKGHSHVYWYRQLPEEGLKFMVYLQKENIIDESGMPKERFSAEFPKEGPSILRIQQVVRGDSAAYFCASSPGPCDGYTFGSGTRLTVV.

CDR3 nucleotides: TGTGCCAGCAGTTTAACGGCCCTAGCTCGCACCGGGGAGCTGTTTTTT. It translates to CASSLTALARTGELFF. The J gene is TRBJ2-2, the V gene TRBV27; D is perhaps TRBD2 (5 bases). This CDR3 has 16 amino acids. The germline V gene encodes CDR1 MNHEY and CDR2 SMNVEV (reference sequence). V was shortened by 2 bases and J by 4 bases, with 14 bases between the two germline ends.

Details on this clonotype: One junction end disagrees with the germline gene, perhaps due to a read error. The V and J genes are TRBV10-3 and TRBJ2-5; TRBD1 is a possible D gene (6 bases). The length of the CDR3 is 13 residues. The germline gives CDR1 ENHRY, CDR2 SYGVKD. The CDR3 region is CAISSQGQETQHF. CDR3 nucleotides: TGTGCCATCAGTTCCCAGGGGCAAGAGACCCAGCACTTC.

This chain uses TRBV19 with TRBJ2-2, with a tentative D call TRBD1 (5 bases). The CDR3 covers 15 residues. Per germline, CDR1 LNHDA and CDR2 SQIVND (reference sequence). V dropped 3 bases and J dropped 4 bases, with 12 bases sitting between them. This CDR3 reads CASSMGQASTGELFF. Here the CDR3 DNA reads TGTGCCAGTAGTATGGGGCAGGCCAGCACCGGGGAGCTGTTTTTT.

The chain combines TRBV5-5 with TRBJ1-2, with unresolved D. CDR3 size: 15 residues. Germline CDR1 reads SGHKS; CDR2 reads YYEKEE (reference sequence). The V end lost 2 bases, the J end lost 3 bases, and 14 bases lay between the germline ends. The CDR3 loop reads CASSFTAPNDYGYTF. For the CDR3, the DNA is TGTGCCAGCAGCTTCACAGCTCCTAATGACTATGGCTACACCTTC. The full variable domain, completed using reference TRBV5-5 and TRBJ1-2, is DAGVTQSPTHLIKTRGQQVTLRCSPISGHKSVSWYQQVLGQGPQFIFQYYEKEERGRGNFPDRFSARQFPNYSSELNVNALLLGDSALYLCASSFTAPNDYGYTFGSGTRLTVV.

Note on this clonotype: A junction boundary mismatches the germline segment, possibly from a read error. V gene TRBV9 combines with J gene TRBJ2-7, with 8 nucleotides matching TRBD2. The germline CDR1 and CDR2 sequences are SGDLS and YYNGEE. The CDR3 runs to 15 residues. The CDR3: CTSSVDAGGGSEQYF. CDR3 bases: TGTACCAGCAGCGTAGACGCGGGAGGAGGTAGCGAGCAGTACTTC.

This clonotype was found a few times. The conserved final phenylalanine or tryptophan is absent from the CDR3, which likely points to a read error. The chain combines TRBV5-6 with TRBJ2-4; D may be TRBD2 (6 bases). V gave up 4 bases and J gave up 6 bases, with 11 bases separating them. Germline V gives CDR1 SGHDT, CDR2 YYEEEE. The CDR3 covers 13 residues. In DNA, the CDR3 is TGTGCCAGCAGCGTCCGACTAGTAAACATTCAGTACCTC. It encodes CASSVRLVNIQYL.

This clonotype was seen only a few times. This CDR3 reads CAWSVRLAGGNEQFF. The CDR3 DNA reads as TGTGCCTGGAGTGTACGACTAGCGGGAGGCAATGAGCAGTTCTTC. The genes are TRBV30 and TRBJ2-1; 13 bases align to TRBD2. Germline V gene sequence: CDR1 GTSNPN, CDR2 SVGIG (reference sequence). The length of the CDR3 is 15 residues. J was trimmed by 6 bases and V by 0 bases; bases with no gene match: 2.